The 2 T cell receptor beta chains presented below share a single source sample, sequenced in a study of OX40 agonist ivuxolimab in advanced cancers. The method was immunoSEQ multiplex PCR; TCRdb's version includes in-frame clones alone and lacks a portion of them. Seen here are about 34,000 clones, about 93% observed once, and the top ten hold around 4.2%. The sequencing used CD4+ or CD8+ T cells sorted from blood, collected in a trial of the OX40 agonist ivuxolimab. These receptors originate from an adult with an advanced solid tumor such as melanoma, head and neck, liver or kidney cancer.

The chain has TRBV21-1 and TRBJ2-7. TRBV21-1 is a pseudogene segment. The CDR3 consists of 17 residues. CDR3 nucleotides: TGTGCCAGCAGCAAAGTGGGTCCTCCTAGGGGGGCTAGGGAGCAGTACTTC. Translating gives CASSKVGPPRGAREQYF.

This clone has more than one count but fewer than ten. For the CDR3, the DNA is TGTGCCAGTAGCCAGGACAGGGGATACGAGCAGTACTTC. It is translated as CASSQDRGYEQYF. The chain carries TRBV19 and TRBJ2-7; TRBD1 aligns across 9 bases. There are 13 residues in the CDR3. The germline gives CDR1 LNHDA, CDR2 SQIVND (reference sequence). After removal of 6 bases from V and 4 bases from J, the junction contained 4 bases not matched to a gene.